This is a list of T cell receptor beta chains from one sample in a study of tumor-infiltrating lymphocytes in oesophageal squamous cell carcinoma. TCRdb processed the PCR reads anew with MiXCR; each CDR3 protein has one entry. The data show about 21,000 distinct CDR3 sequences, around 40% seen once. Specimen: esophageal tumor tissue. The receptor set was obtained from a male donor with esophageal squamous cell carcinoma. CDR3s include the opening cysteine and the closing phenylalanine or tryptophan. D genes are given only for firm matches. Only some rows state a clone size, as once, few, many or a class for expanded clones.

clone_size d_call j_call v_call cdr3_aa cdr3_nt
. . TRBJ1-1 TRBV7-3 CASSRTWGGTAAFF TGTGCCAGCAGCCGTACATGGGGAGGTACTGCAGCTTTCTTT
. . TRBJ1-1 TRBV2 CASSPDSFAEAFF TGTGCCAGCAGTCCCGACAGTTTCGCTGAAGCTTTCTTT
. . TRBJ1-2 TRBV11-2 CASSLDRAGGYTF TGTGCCAGCAGCTTAGATCGGGCAGGCGGCTACACCTTC
. TRBD2 TRBJ2-5 TRBV7-6 CASSFSAGAGETQYF TGTGCCAGCAGCTTCTCGGCGGGAGCGGGGGAGACCCAGTACTTC
many . TRBJ2-3 TRBV6-1 CASSWTGGGDTQYF TGTGCCAGCAGTTGGACTGGGGGTGGCGATACGCAGTATTTT
many . TRBJ2-7 TRBV6-1 CASSSTGPSYEQYF TGTGCCAGCAGCTCAACAGGACCATCCTACGAGCAGTACTTC
many TRBD1 TRBJ2-7 TRBV11-2 CASSSGTGNYEQYF TGTGCCAGCAGCTCCGGGACAGGGAATTACGAGCAGTACTTC
many TRBD1 TRBJ1-2 TRBV7-9 CASSLDQTGEVYGYTF TGTGCCAGCAGCTTAGATCAGACAGGGGAGGTCTATGGCTACACCTTC
few . TRBJ2-5 TRBV7-2 CASSRVRETQYF TGTGCCAGCAGCCGTGTCCGAGAGACCCAGTACTTC
. TRBD2 TRBJ2-5 TRBV7-2 CASRGTSGENYNEQYF TGTGCCAGCCGTGGGACTAGCGGAGAGAACTACAATGAGCAGTACTTC
few TRBD2 TRBJ2-1 TRBV5-1 CASSPLGGGGNEQFF TGCGCCAGCAGCCCCCTGGGCGGGGGGGGGAATGAGCAGTTCTTC
. TRBD2 TRBJ2-3 TRBV28 CASSFGGRVTDTQYF TGTGCCAGCAGTTTTGGTGGGAGGGTCACAGATACGCAGTATTTT
medium-sized TRBD1 TRBJ1-4 TRBV7-9 CASSLTQGAGEKLFF TGTGCCAGCAGCCTAACGCAGGGGGCAGGAGAAAAACTGTTTTTT
. . TRBJ2-5 TRBV28 CASTLGVTQYF TGTGCCAGCACTCTTGGGGTGACCCAGTACTTC
many TRBD1 TRBJ1-2 TRBV19 CASSMGTVRGYTF TGTGCCAGTAGTATGGGGACAGTTAGGGGCTACACCTTC
. . TRBJ2-3 TRBV29-1 CSVAPHRADTQYF TGCAGCGTTGCCCCTCACAGGGCAGATACGCAGTATTTT
. TRBD1 TRBJ2-5 TRBV7-3 CASSPGVGQGAGWETQYF TGTGCCAGCAGCCCGGGGGTGGGACAGGGGGCAGGGTGGGAGACCCAGTACTTC
many . TRBJ2-5 TRBV6-1 CASSPRGETQYF TGTGCCAGCAGTCCCCGGGGAGAGACCCAGTACTTC
. . TRBJ2-5 TRBV7-2 CASSPPVSQTQYF TGTGCCAGCAGCCCCCCAGTTTCGCAGACCCAGTACTTC
few TRBD1 TRBJ1-6 TRBV2 CASSGGNRGQSPLHF TGTGCCAGCTCGGGGGGAAACAGGGGGCAATCACCCCTCCACTTT
. . TRBJ1-1 TRBV28 CASSLTVGGTEAFF TGTGCCAGCAGTTTAACCGTAGGCGGGACTGAAGCTTTCTTT